This TCR beta chain was identified during a study of cytomegalovirus exposure and HLA in healthy donors. At the level of the study: Genetic ancestry analysis placed approximately 80% of the 410 or so donors that were genotyped in the Caucasian-associated cluster. General observations from the study: Under in vitro conditions, a few CMV-associated chains were confirmed as specific for CMV antigens.

Germline CDR1 is LGHNA and CDR2 is YNFKEQ. There are 16 residues in the CDR3. V lost 2 bases and J 0 bases, leaving 12 bases between the germline ends. As to this clone: Its antigen is unidentified.

PCR used 60 Vbeta primers and 13 Jbeta primers. Assay: immunoSEQ multiplex PCR; the TCRdb copy retains only in-frame clones and omits some. Its table lists approximately 80,000 clones. The receptor was isolated from a woman in her 30s in good health and CMV-seronegative. Sequencing was done on a sample of PBMCs. V and J are TRBV4-2 and TRBJ2-3; possible D gene TRBD2, 6 bases. CDR3 nucleotide sequence: TGTGCCAGCAGCCAAAAAACGGGGGTAAGCACAGATACGCAGTATTTT. Translated, it gives CASSQKTGVSTDTQYF.